This entry is about one T cell receptor beta chain. This CDR3 region has 15 residues. The V end lost 6 bases, the J end lost 7 bases, and 23 bases lay between the germline ends. The V gene's germline CDR1 is GTSNPN and CDR2 SVGIG (reference sequence). This specimen comes from a study of blood T cell repertoires in COVID-19. The overall study: The United States, Italy and Spain provided the acute and convalescent COVID-19 samples. PBMCs, B-cell-depleted T cells, or T cells were the source of the cDNA or gDNA that made up the material.

As handled by the study authors: Reference gene primer amplification in the assay estimated nucleated cell counts. Sequencing was performed with immunoSEQ multiplex PCR; in TCRdb, only in-frame clones are kept and a portion is missing. V and J calls and clone size are copied from that table; D and trimming were computed from the DNA. The sample includes 75,000 to 95,000 clones, approximately 82% of them seen just once. The chain uses TRBV30 and TRBJ2-3; a weak D match, TRBD1 (5 bases). This receptor was identified in a man aged 60-69 years with acute or convalescent COVID-19. Sequenced input: peripheral blood. The CDR3 loop is CACGMWGRPQNTQYF. DNA of the CDR3: TGTGCCTGCGGAATGTGGGGCCGGCCTCAGAATACGCAGTATTTT. Drawing the rest from reference TRBV30 and TRBJ2-3, the complete variable domain is SQTIHQWPATLVQPVGSPLSLECTVEGTSNPNLYWYRQAAGRGLQLLFYSVGIGQISSEVPQNLSASRPQDRQFILSSKKLLLSDSGFYLCACGMWGRPQNTQYFGPGTRLTVL.